Each of the 19 T cell receptor beta chains below was sequenced from the same sample in a study of T cells in Graves' hyperthyroidism and ophthalmopathy. RNA transcripts provided the source from which TCR beta CDR3 regions were amplified. Initially, a first-round RT-PCR of the TCR CDR3 employed the HTBI primer set. MiXCR, applied by TCRdb to the multiplex PCR reads, yields one record per CDR3 protein. The data contain more than 550,000 distinct CDR3 sequences, 15% to 20% of them seen just once; the ten biggest clones take up 15%. Sample: blood. The receptors stem from a man in his fifties with Graves' hyperthyroidism.

This clonotype was counted at least ten times. The chain recombines TRBV10-3 with TRBJ1-1; the D gene is possibly TRBD1 (6 bases). This CDR3 region has 14 residues. V gave up 6 bases and J gave up 4 bases, with 15 bases separating them. Germline-derived CDR1 and CDR2 are ENHRY and SYGVKD. CDR3 coding DNA: TGTGCCATCAGGAACAGGGATTTGGGCACTGAAGCTTTCTTT. Residues: CAIRNRDLGTEAFF.

The J gene is TRBJ2-1, the V gene TRBV24-1; D perhaps matches TRBD2 (5 bases). From germline, CDR1 is KGHDR and CDR2 SFDVKD. V was cut by 3 bases and J by 0 bases, with 23 bases left in between. The length of the CDR3 is 20 residues. CDR3 sequence (DNA): TGTGCCACCAGTGATCCCTCAGGAGCGGTTGACCCTAGCTCCTACAATGAGCAGTTCTTC. Its translation is CATSDPSGAVDPSSYNEQFF.

This clonotype has at least ten counts. The V gene is TRBV19, the J gene TRBJ1-5; a weak D match, TRBD1 (6 bases). CDR1 and CDR2 from the germline V gene are LNHDA and SQIVND (reference sequence). V was pared by 2 bases and J by 8 bases, with 16 bases between. The CDR3 totals 15 residues. The CDR3, as DNA: TGTGCCAGTAGTATACAGGGAAGGGGGACTAAGCCCCAGCATTTT. The encoded protein is CASSIQGRGTKPQHF. The variable domain in full, completed from reference TRBV19 and TRBJ1-5, reads DGGITQSPKYLFRKEGQNVTLSCEQNLNHDAMYWYRQDPGQGLRLIYYSQIVNDFQKGDIAEGYSVSREKKESFPLTVTSAQKNPTAFYLCASSIQGRGTKPQHFGDGTRLSIL.

The chain combines TRBV18 with TRBJ2-1; the match to TRBD1 covers 9 bases. The germline V gene has CDR1 KGHSH and CDR2 LQKENI. The CDR3 runs to 15 residues. V lost 2 bases, J lost 6 bases, and 5 bases stayed unmatched. The CDR3 sequence: CASSPLGTGSNEQFF. CDR3 bases: TGTGCCAGCTCACCATTGGGGACAGGGAGCAATGAGCAGTTCTTC.

In this sample, this clonotype turned up a few times. The CDR3 region has the DNA TGTGCCAGCAGCTTGGAGAACAATCAGCCCCAGCATTTT. Translating gives CASSLENNQPQHF. The chain is built from TRBV7-2 and TRBJ1-5; unclear D gene. V lost 3 bases to trimming and J lost 3 bases, with 6 bases between them. Germline V gene sequence: CDR1 SGHTA, CDR2 FQGNSA. The CDR3 has 13 amino acids. Supplemented by reference TRBV7-2 and TRBJ1-5, the full variable domain reads GAGVSQSPSNKVTEKGKDVELRCDPISGHTALYWYRQSLGQGLEFLIYFQGNSAPDKSGLPSDRFSAERTGGSVSTLTIQRTQQEDSAVYLCASSLENNQPQHFGDGTRLSIL.

This clonotype has at least ten counts. DNA for the CDR3: TGTGCCAGCAGTTACTTGCCGGGCACTAATGAAAAACTGTTTTTT. Its translation is CASSYLPGTNEKLFF. The chain recombines TRBV6-5 with TRBJ1-4; D not resolved. This CDR3 is built from 15 residues. Germline lookup yields CDR1 MNHEY and CDR2 SVGAGI. Trimming took off 1 base at V and 2 bases at J, with 8 bases between the two ends.

As to this clonotype: A much bigger clone sits one base away, suggesting this may be a read error. The chain couples TRBV12-3 or TRBV12-4 to TRBJ1-1, with D unclear. CDR3 length: 14 amino acids. In DNA, the CDR3 is TGTGCCAGCAGTCCTCACGGCTTGAACACTGAAGCTTCCTTT. Amino acids: CASSPHGLNTEASF.

The chain is built from TRBV20-1 and TRBJ1-5, with 7 bases matching TRBD1. Unmatched junction bases numbered 3, after V lost 5 bases and J lost 2 bases. The CDR3 length is 13 residues. Germline CDR1 and CDR2: DFQATT and SNEGSKA (reference sequence). Here the CDR3 DNA reads TGCAGTGCTCCCGGGACAGGCAATCAGCCCCAGCATTTT. This translates into CSAPGTGNQPQHF.

This clonotype was seen repeatedly, ten times or more. The V call is TRBV15, the J call TRBJ2-7, with 8 bases identical to TRBD2. V lost 0 bases and J lost 4; bases outside the gene matches: 17. This CDR3 has 19 residues. Germline values: CDR1 LNHNV, CDR2 YYDKDF (reference sequence). CDR3 loop: CATSRDTPYTGAGVYEQYF. CDR3 nucleotides: TGTGCCACCAGCAGAGATACCCCCTACACGGGAGCGGGAGTTTACGAGCAGTACTTC.

This chain uses TRBV12-3 or TRBV12-4 with TRBJ2-1; D is possibly TRBD2 (7 bases). V dropped 8 bases and J dropped 2 bases, with 13 bases sitting between them. This CDR3 is 14 amino acids long. CDR3 nucleotide sequence: TGTGCCAGCTGGGAGGGGGTAGCCTACAATGAGCAGTTCTTC. It is translated as CASWEGVAYNEQFF.

The chain uses TRBV2 and TRBJ1-1; maybe TRBD1 (5 bases). Trimming took 2 bases from V and 8 from J, leaving 18 bases between them. The CDR3 contains 15 residues. The germline V gene has CDR1 SNHLY and CDR2 FYNNEI. The CDR3 DNA reads TGTGCCAGCAGTGAAAACAGGATACCTGAAATGGAAGCTTTCTTT. This sequence encodes CASSENRIPEMEAFF.

This clonotype was recorded at least ten times. The chain has TRBV29-1 and TRBJ2-5, with D possibly called TRBD1 or TRBD2 (6 bases each). Germline lookup yields CDR1 SQVTM and CDR2 ANQGSEA. This CDR3 contains 14 residues. Deletions cut 1 base from V and 4 bases from J, with 13 bases between. CDR3 sequence: CSVEVGGFGETQYF. The CDR3 region has the DNA TGCAGCGTTGAAGTCGGGGGCTTTGGAGAGACCCAGTACTTC.

V gene TRBV28 combines with J gene TRBJ2-7, with 9 bases aligning to TRBD2. The CDR3 has 14 amino acids. CDR1 is MDHEN and CDR2 is SYDVKM in the germline V gene. Trimming took 5 bases from V and 1 from J; bases not matched to a gene: 3. Here the CDR3 DNA reads TGTGCCAGCAGTGGACTAGCGATTTCCTACGAGCAGTACTTC. Residues: CASSGLAISYEQYF.

Only a few counts were recorded for this clonotype. The V gene is TRBV20-1, the J gene TRBJ2-2; D possibly uses TRBD1 or TRBD2 (5 bases each). Germline loops: CDR1 DFQATT, CDR2 SNEGSKA (reference sequence). This CDR3 is 15 amino acids long. Trimming took off 0 bases at V and 4 bases at J, with 12 bases between the two ends. CDR3 protein: CSARDWGTVTGELFF. CDR3 coding DNA: TGCAGTGCTAGAGATTGGGGGACGGTCACCGGGGAGCTGTTTTTT.

This clonotype was seen ten or more times. The V and J genes are TRBV28 and TRBJ2-3; tentatively, D is TRBD2 (6 bases). Germline-derived CDR1 and CDR2 are MDHEN and SYDVKM. The V and J ends lost 0 bases and 1 base respectively, with 8 bases between them. CDR3 length: 15 amino acids. The CDR3 DNA sequence: TGTGCCAGCAGTTTATGGTCTAGCGGCACAGATACGCAGTATTTT. Protein: CASSLWSSGTDTQYF.

This clonotype was seen at least ten times. This chain connects TRBV27 to TRBJ2-2; a possible D gene is TRBD2 (5 bases). In germline, CDR1 is MNHEY, CDR2 SMNVEV (reference sequence). This CDR3 is built from 17 residues. V lost 3 bases and J lost 0, with 14 bases in between. CDR3 DNA: TGTGCCAGCAGTTTGGCAGCGTCACTAGCGAACACCGGGGAGCTGTTTTTT. Protein product: CASSLAASLANTGELFF.

This clonotype was counted a few times. This chain uses TRBV20-1 with TRBJ1-5, with D perhaps TRBD1 (6 bases). Germline CDR1 and CDR2: DFQATT and SNEGSKA (reference sequence). Trimming took off 6 bases at V and 4 bases at J, with 16 bases between the two ends. This CDR3 is built from 14 residues. The CDR3 coding sequence is TGCAGTGCATCAACCCAGGGGTTGAATCAGCCCCAGCATTTT. This codes for CSASTQGLNQPQHF.

The genes are TRBV4-1 and TRBJ2-7; the D call may be TRBD1 or TRBD2 (5 bases each). The length of the CDR3 is 15 residues. V was clipped by 3 bases and J by 2 bases, with 14 bases between them. Germline loops: CDR1 MGHRA, CDR2 YSYEKL. The CDR3 is CASSHPGAGAYEQYF. The CDR3 DNA reads as TGCGCCAGCAGCCACCCCGGGGCCGGTGCCTACGAGCAGTACTTC.

The count of this clonotype is one. This chain links TRBV6-1 with TRBJ2-7; D is ambiguous. The CDR3 consists of 15 residues. Germline V gene lookup returns CDR1 MNHNS and CDR2 SASEGT. V was shortened by 7 bases and J by 0 bases, with 16 bases between the two germline ends. The CDR3 DNA is TGTGCCAGCACCGACGGTGGTAGGAGCTCCTACGAGCAGTACTTC. This gives the protein CASTDGGRSSYEQYF.